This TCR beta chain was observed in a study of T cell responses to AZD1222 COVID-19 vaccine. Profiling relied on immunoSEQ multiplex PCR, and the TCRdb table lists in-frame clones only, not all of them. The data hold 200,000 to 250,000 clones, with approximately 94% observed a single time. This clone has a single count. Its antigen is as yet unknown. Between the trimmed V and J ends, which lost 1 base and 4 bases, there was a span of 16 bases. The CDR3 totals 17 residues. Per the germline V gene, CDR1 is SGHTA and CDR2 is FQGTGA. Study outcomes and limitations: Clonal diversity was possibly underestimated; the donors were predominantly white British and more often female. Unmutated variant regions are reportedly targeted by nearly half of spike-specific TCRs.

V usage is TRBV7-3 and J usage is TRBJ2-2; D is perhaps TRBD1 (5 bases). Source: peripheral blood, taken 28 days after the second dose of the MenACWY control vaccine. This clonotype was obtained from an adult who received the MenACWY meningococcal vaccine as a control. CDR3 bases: TGTGCCAGCAGCTTAAAGGTCCCCCACCAGGGCACCGGGGAGCTGTTTTTT. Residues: CASSLKVPHQGTGELFF.